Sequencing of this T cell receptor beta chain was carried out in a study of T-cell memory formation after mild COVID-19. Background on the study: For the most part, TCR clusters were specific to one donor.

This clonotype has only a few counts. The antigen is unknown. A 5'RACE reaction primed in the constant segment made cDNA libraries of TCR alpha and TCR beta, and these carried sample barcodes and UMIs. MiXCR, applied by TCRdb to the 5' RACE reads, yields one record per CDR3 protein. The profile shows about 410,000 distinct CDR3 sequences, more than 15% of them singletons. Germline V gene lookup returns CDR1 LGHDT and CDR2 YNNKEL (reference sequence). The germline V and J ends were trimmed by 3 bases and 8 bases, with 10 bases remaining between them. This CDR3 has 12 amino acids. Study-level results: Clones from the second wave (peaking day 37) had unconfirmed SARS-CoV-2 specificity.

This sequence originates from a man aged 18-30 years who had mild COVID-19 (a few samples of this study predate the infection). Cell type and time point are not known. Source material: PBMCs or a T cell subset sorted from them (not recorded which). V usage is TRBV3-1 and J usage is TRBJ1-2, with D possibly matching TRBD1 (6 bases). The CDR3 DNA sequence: TGTGCCAGCAGCCACAGGGGTTTCGGCTACACCTTC. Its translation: CASSHRGFGYTF.